The TCR beta chain under discussion was sequenced for a study of tumor-infiltrating lymphocytes in oesophageal squamous cell carcinoma. TCRdb recomputed calls from the PCR reads with MiXCR, one row per CDR3 protein. The data show approximately 9,500 distinct CDR3 sequences, with approximately 59% seen just once and around a third held by the top ten. Worth noting for this clonotype: One end of the junction fails to match germline, which may point to a read error.

This TCR derives from a male donor with esophageal squamous cell carcinoma. Sequences were obtained from esophageal tumor tissue.

The DNA of the CDR3 is TGTGCCAGTAGTACTACTAGCGGGAGGGAGTTCTTC. Translated, it gives CASSTTSGREFF. The chain links TRBV19 to TRBJ2-3, with 13 bases identical to TRBD2. Germline CDR1 LNHDA, CDR2 SQIVND (reference sequence). This CDR3 is 12 amino acids long. Full variable domain (rest looked up from reference TRBV19 and TRBJ2-3): DGGITQSPKYLFRKEGQNVTLSCEQNLNHDAMYWYRQDPGQGLRLIYYSQIVNDFQKGDIAEGYSVSREKKESFPLTVTSAQKNPTAFYLCASSTTSGREFFGPGTRLTVL.